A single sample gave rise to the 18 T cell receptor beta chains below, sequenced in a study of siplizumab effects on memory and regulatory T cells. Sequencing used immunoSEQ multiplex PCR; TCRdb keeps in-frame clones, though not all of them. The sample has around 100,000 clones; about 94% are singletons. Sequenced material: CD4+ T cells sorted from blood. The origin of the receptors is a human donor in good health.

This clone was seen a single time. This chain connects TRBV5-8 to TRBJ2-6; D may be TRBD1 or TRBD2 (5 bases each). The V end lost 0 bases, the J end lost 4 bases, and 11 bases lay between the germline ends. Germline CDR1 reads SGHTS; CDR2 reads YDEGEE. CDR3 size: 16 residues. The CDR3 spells CASSLVGAVGANVLTF. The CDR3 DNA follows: TGTGCCAGCAGCTTGGTCGGGGCGGTGGGGGCCAACGTCCTGACTTTC.

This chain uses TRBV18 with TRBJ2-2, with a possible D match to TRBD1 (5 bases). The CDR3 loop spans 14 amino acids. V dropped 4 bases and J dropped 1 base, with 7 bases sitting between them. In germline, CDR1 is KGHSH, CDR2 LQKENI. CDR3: CASSLGQNTGELFF. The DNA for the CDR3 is TGTGCCAGCTCACTAGGACAGAACACCGGGGAGCTGTTTTTT.

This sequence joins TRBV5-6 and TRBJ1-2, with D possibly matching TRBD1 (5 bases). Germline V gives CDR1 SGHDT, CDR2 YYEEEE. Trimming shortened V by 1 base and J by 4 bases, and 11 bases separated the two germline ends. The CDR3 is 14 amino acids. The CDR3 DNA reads TGTGCCAGCAGCTTGAGGGGACGAGGCTATGGCTACACCTTC. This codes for CASSLRGRGYGYTF.

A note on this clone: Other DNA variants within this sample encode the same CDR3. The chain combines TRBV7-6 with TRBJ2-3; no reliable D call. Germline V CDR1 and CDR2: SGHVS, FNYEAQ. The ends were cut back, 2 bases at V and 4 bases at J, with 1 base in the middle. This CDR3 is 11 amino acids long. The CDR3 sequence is CASSLSDTQYF. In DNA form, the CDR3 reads TGTGCCAGCAGCTTATCAGATACGCAGTATTTT.

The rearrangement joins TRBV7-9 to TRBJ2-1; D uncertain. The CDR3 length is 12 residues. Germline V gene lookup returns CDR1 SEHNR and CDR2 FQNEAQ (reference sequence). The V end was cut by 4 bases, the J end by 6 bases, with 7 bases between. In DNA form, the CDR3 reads TGTGCCAGCAGCTCCCCCGGCAATGAGCAGTTCTTC. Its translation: CASSSPGNEQFF.

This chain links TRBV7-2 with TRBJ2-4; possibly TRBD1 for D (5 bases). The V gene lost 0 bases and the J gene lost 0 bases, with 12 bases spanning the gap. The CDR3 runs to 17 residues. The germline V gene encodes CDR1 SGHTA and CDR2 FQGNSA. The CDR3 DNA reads TGTGCCAGCAGCTTAGCCCTGAACAGGCGAGCCAAAAACATTCAGTACTTC. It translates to CASSLALNRRAKNIQYF.

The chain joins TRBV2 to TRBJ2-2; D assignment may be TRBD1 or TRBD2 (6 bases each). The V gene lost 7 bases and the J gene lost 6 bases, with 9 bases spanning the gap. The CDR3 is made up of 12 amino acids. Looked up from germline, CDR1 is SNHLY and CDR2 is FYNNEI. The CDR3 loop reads CASKGGSGELFF. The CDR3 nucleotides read TGTGCCAGCAAGGGGGGTTCCGGGGAGCTGTTTTTT.

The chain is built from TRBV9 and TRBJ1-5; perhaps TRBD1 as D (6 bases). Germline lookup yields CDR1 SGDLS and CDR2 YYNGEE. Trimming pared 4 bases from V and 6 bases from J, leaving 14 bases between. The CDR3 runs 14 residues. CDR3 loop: CASSLMGGGQPQHF. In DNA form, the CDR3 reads TGTGCCAGCAGCTTAATGGGGGGCGGTCAGCCCCAGCATTTT.

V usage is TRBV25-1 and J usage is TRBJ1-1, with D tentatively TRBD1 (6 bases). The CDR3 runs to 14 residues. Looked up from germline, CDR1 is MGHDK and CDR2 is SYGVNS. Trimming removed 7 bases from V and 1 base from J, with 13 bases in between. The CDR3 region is CASIRGAPNTEAFF. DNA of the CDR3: TGTGCCAGCATCAGGGGCGCTCCGAACACTGAAGCTTTCTTT.

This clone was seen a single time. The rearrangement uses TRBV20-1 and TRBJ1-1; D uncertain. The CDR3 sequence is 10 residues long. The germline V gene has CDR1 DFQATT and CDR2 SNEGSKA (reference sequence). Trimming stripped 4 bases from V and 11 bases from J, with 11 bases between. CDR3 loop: CSAINGGAFF. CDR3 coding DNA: TGCAGTGCTATCAACGGCGGGGCTTTCTTT.

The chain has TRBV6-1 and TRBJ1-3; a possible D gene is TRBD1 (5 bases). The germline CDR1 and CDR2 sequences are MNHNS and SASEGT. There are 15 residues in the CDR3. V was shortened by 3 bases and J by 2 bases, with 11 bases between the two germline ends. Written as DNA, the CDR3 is TGTGCCAGCAGTGACAGGGTATCGGCTGGAAACACCATATATTTT. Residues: CASSDRVSAGNTIYF.

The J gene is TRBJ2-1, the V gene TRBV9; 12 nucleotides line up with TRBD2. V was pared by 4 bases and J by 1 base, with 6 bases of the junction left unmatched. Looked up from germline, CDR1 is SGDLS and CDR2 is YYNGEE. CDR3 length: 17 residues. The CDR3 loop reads CASSFRLAGVSYNEQFF. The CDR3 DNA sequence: TGTGCCAGCAGCTTTCGACTAGCGGGAGTGTCCTACAATGAGCAGTTCTTC. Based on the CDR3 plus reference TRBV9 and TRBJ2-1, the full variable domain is DSGVTQTPKHLITATGQRVTLRCSPRSGDLSVYWYQQSLDQGLQFLIQYYNGEERAKGNILERFSAQQFPDLHSELNLSSLELGDSALYFCASSFRLAGVSYNEQFFGPGTRLTVL.

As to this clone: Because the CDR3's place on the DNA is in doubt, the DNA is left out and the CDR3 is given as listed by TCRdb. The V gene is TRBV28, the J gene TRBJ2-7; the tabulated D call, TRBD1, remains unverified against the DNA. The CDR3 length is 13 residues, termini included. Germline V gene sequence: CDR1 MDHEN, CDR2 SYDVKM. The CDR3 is CASSMKFFGRQYF.

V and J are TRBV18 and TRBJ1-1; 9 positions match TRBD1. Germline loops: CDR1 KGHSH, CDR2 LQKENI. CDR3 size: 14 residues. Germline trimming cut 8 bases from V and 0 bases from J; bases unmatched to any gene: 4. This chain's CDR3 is CASTDRGLNTEAFF. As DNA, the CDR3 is TGTGCCAGCACGGACAGGGGATTGAACACTGAAGCTTTCTTT.

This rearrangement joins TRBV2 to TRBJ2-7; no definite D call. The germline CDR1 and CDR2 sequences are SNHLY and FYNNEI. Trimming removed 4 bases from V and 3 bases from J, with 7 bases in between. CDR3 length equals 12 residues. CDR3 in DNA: TGTGCCAGCAGTGTCGAAGGCTACGAGCAGTACTTC. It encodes CASSVEGYEQYF.

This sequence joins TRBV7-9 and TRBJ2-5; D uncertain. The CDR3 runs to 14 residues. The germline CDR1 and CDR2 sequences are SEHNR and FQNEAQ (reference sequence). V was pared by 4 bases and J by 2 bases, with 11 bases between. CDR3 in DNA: TGTGCCAGCAGCTCGTGGGGATCGCAAGAGACCCAGTACTTC. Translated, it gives CASSSWGSQETQYF.

The DNA for the CDR3 is TGTGCCTCGGGAGCCGGGACCAACTCCTACGAGCAGTACTTC. Residues: CASGAGTNSYEQYF. This sequence joins TRBV10-3 and TRBJ2-7; weak D call: TRBD2 (6 bases). Per the germline V gene, CDR1 is ENHRY and CDR2 is SYGVKD. V lost 11 bases to trimming and J lost 0 bases, with 17 bases between them. This CDR3 comprises 14 residues.

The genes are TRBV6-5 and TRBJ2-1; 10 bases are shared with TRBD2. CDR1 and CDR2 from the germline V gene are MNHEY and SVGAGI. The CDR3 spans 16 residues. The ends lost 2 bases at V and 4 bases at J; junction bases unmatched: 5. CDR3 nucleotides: TGTGCCAGCAGTTACGAGTCTAGCGGGAGTTACAATGAGCAGTTCTTC. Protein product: CASSYESSGSYNEQFF.